This TCR beta chain was profiled in a study of blood T cell repertoires in COVID-19. Study information: Samples came from the United States, Italy and Spain, spanning acute and convalescent COVID-19.

V lost 2 bases and J 3 bases, leaving 13 bases between the germline ends. The germline gives CDR1 LNHDA, CDR2 SQIVND (reference sequence). The CDR3 contains 15 residues. This clone was recorded only once. Libraries were prepared by immunoSEQ multiplex PCR; TCRdb keeps only in-frame clonotypes and omits some of them. In the table there are about 140,000 clones, roughly 78% of which are singletons. Sequenced: peripheral blood. This receptor was identified in a man in his fifties or sixties with acute or convalescent COVID-19. This chain links TRBV19 with TRBJ1-2, with unresolved D. The CDR3 protein is CASSITLGAHYGYTF. Here the CDR3 DNA reads TGTGCCAGTAGTATAACCCTGGGAGCCCACTATGGCTACACCTTC.